The rows below give T cell receptor beta chains drawn from one sample of a study of CD8+ T cells in alopecia areata. Data came from immunoSEQ multiplex PCR; TCRdb stores just in-frame clones and leaves some out. The profile shows around 20,000 clones, roughly 60% of them singletons. Material for sequencing was CD4+ Tregs sorted from blood. These receptors all come from a human donor with alopecia areata. The CDR3 runs from the conserved cysteine through the conserved F or W. Each record gives: D gene, J gene, CDR3 length, V gene, clone size, CDR3 protein, CDR3 DNA. A D gene is named only where the DNA matches it firmly. Some rows mark clone size as missing; the rest say once, few, many or name a class of expanded clone.

d_gene: NA; j_gene: TRBJ2-5; len: 13; v_gene: TRBV7-2; abundance: few; CDR3aa: CASSPGQIETQYF; CDR3nt: TGTGCCAGCAGCCCCGGACAGATAGAGACCCAGTACTTC
d_gene: NA; j_gene: TRBJ1-2; len: 14; v_gene: TRBV28; abundance: few; CDR3aa: CASSSGGHLYGYTF; CDR3nt: TGTGCCAGCAGTTCGGGCGGGCATCTCTATGGCTACACCTTC
d_gene: NA; j_gene: TRBJ2-4; len: 12; v_gene: TRBV28; abundance: NA; CDR3aa: CASSGSKNIQYF; CDR3nt: TGTGCCAGCAGTGGTTCCAAAAACATTCAGTACTTC
d_gene: TRBD1; j_gene: TRBJ1-1; len: 17; v_gene: TRBV28; abundance: once; CDR3aa: CASSNLPADRGFTEAFF; CDR3nt: TGTGCCAGCAGCAACCTTCCTGCGGACAGGGGCTTCACTGAAGCTTTCTTT
d_gene: TRBD1; j_gene: TRBJ1-5; len: 14; v_gene: TRBV5-1; abundance: NA; CDR3aa: CASSFTGAEEPQHF; CDR3nt: TGCGCCAGCAGCTTTACAGGGGCGGAAGAGCCCCAGCATTTT
d_gene: NA; j_gene: TRBJ2-1; len: 12; v_gene: TRBV28; abundance: NA; CDR3aa: CASTGTAIKQFF; CDR3nt: TGTGCCAGCACCGGGACTGCAATCAAGCAGTTCTTC
d_gene: TRBD2; j_gene: TRBJ2-1; len: 12; v_gene: TRBV29-1; abundance: few; CDR3aa: CSVASGRVEQFF; CDR3nt: TGCAGCGTGGCGAGCGGGAGGGTGGAGCAGTTCTTC
d_gene: NA; j_gene: TRBJ2-2; len: 14; v_gene: TRBV27; abundance: NA; CDR3aa: CASSNGQGNRELFF; CDR3nt: TGTGCCAGCTCTAACGGGCAGGGGAACCGGGAGCTGTTTTTT
d_gene: NA; j_gene: TRBJ2-1; len: 15; v_gene: TRBV6-1; abundance: NA; CDR3aa: CASRKGPTHYNEQFF; CDR3nt: TGTGCCAGCAGAAAGGGACCGACACACTACAATGAGCAGTTCTTC
d_gene: TRBD1; j_gene: TRBJ2-2; len: 12; v_gene: TRBV29-1; abundance: NA; CDR3aa: CSGQGNTGELFF; CDR3nt: TGCAGCGGACAGGGCAACACCGGGGAGCTGTTTTTT
d_gene: TRBD2; j_gene: TRBJ2-5; len: 15; v_gene: TRBV7-9; abundance: NA; CDR3aa: CASSLPSGRTETQYF; CDR3nt: TGTGCCAGCAGCTTACCTAGCGGGAGGACGGAGACCCAGTACTTC
d_gene: NA; j_gene: TRBJ2-5; len: 13; v_gene: TRBV25-1; abundance: NA; CDR3aa: CASSEFPWIRQYF; CDR3nt: TGTGCCAGCAGTGAATTCCCCTGGATCCGGCAGTACTTC
d_gene: NA; j_gene: TRBJ1-4; len: 14; v_gene: TRBV7-2; abundance: medium-sized; CDR3aa: CASSPRATNEKLFF; CDR3nt: TGTGCCAGCAGCCCCCGTGCAACTAATGAAAAACTGTTTTTT
d_gene: TRBD2; j_gene: TRBJ2-3; len: 16; v_gene: TRBV11-2; abundance: NA; CDR3aa: CASSLGLAGKTDTQYF; CDR3nt: TGTGCCAGCAGCTTAGGTCTAGCGGGGAAAACAGATACGCAGTATTTT
d_gene: NA; j_gene: TRBJ1-2; len: 15; v_gene: TRBV28; abundance: NA; CDR3aa: CASSYRRGANLGYTF; CDR3nt: TGTGCCAGCAGCTACCGACGCGGGGCTAATCTGGGCTACACCTTC
d_gene: NA; j_gene: TRBJ2-1; len: 11; v_gene: TRBV7-2; abundance: NA; CDR3aa: CASSSFNEQFF; CDR3nt: TGTGCCAGCAGCTCCTTCAATGAGCAGTTCTTC
d_gene: NA; j_gene: TRBJ1-2; len: 11; v_gene: TRBV2; abundance: medium-sized; CDR3aa: CASSDSIGYTF; CDR3nt: TGTGCCAGCAGTGACAGCATCGGCTACACCTTC
d_gene: TRBD1; j_gene: TRBJ2-1; len: 13; v_gene: TRBV10-1; abundance: NA; CDR3aa: CASNGTAYNEQFF; CDR3nt: TGCGCCAGCAATGGGACAGCCTACAATGAGCAGTTCTTC
d_gene: TRBD1; j_gene: TRBJ1-1; len: 15; v_gene: TRBV19; abundance: NA; CDR3aa: CASSARDRGSDEAFF; CDR3nt: TGTGCCAGTAGTGCCCGGGACAGGGGGTCGGACGAAGCTTTCTTT
d_gene: TRBD1; j_gene: TRBJ2-7; len: 16; v_gene: TRBV11-3; abundance: NA; CDR3aa: CASSLEWSGGTYEQYF; CDR3nt: TGTGCCAGCAGCTTAGAGTGGTCAGGGGGCACCTACGAGCAGTACTTC
d_gene: NA; j_gene: TRBJ2-7; len: 15; v_gene: TRBV4-3; abundance: NA; CDR3aa: CASSQDRAVGTEQYF; CDR3nt: TGCGCCAGCAGCCAAGATCGGGCAGTTGGGACGGAGCAGTACTTC
d_gene: NA; j_gene: TRBJ2-1; len: 13; v_gene: TRBV18; abundance: few; CDR3aa: CASSPPAGRRQFF; CDR3nt: TGTGCCAGCTCACCACCGGCAGGAAGGAGGCAGTTCTTC
d_gene: TRBD2; j_gene: TRBJ2-1; len: 13; v_gene: TRBV2; abundance: NA; CDR3aa: CASSELGGGEQFF; CDR3nt: TGTGCCAGCAGTGAGCTCGGCGGGGGGGAGCAGTTCTTC
d_gene: NA; j_gene: TRBJ2-1; len: 14; v_gene: TRBV27; abundance: NA; CDR3aa: CASSPLTSYNEQFF; CDR3nt: TGTGCCAGCAGTCCCCTCACGTCCTACAATGAGCAGTTCTTC
d_gene: NA; j_gene: TRBJ1-5; len: 17; v_gene: TRBV10-3; abundance: NA; CDR3aa: CATSRIGPLNSNQPQHF; CDR3nt: TGTGCCACCTCACGAATCGGACCCCTGAATAGCAATCAGCCCCAGCATTTT
d_gene: NA; j_gene: TRBJ2-5; len: 12; v_gene: TRBV5-1; abundance: few; CDR3aa: CASSESQETQYF; CDR3nt: TGCGCCAGCAGCGAGTCTCAAGAGACCCAGTACTTC
d_gene: NA; j_gene: TRBJ2-1; len: 14; v_gene: TRBV12-5; abundance: NA; CDR3aa: CASGLPPSYNEQFF; CDR3nt: TGTGCTAGTGGTTTGCCTCCCTCCTACAATGAGCAGTTCTTC
d_gene: NA; j_gene: TRBJ2-1; len: 13; v_gene: TRBV7-9; abundance: NA; CDR3aa: CASSRSRFGEQFF; CDR3nt: TGTGCCAGCAGCCGAAGCCGGTTTGGTGAGCAGTTCTTC
d_gene: TRBD2; j_gene: TRBJ2-2; len: 16; v_gene: TRBV9; abundance: NA; CDR3aa: CASSVGIAGYTGELFF; CDR3nt: TGTGCCAGCAGCGTAGGAATAGCGGGGTACACCGGGGAGCTGTTTTTT
d_gene: TRBD1; j_gene: TRBJ2-3; len: 14; v_gene: TRBV7-9; abundance: NA; CDR3aa: CASSPGQAADTQYF; CDR3nt: TGTGCCAGCAGCCCCGGACAGGCCGCGGATACGCAGTATTTT
d_gene: TRBD1; j_gene: TRBJ2-7; len: 13; v_gene: TRBV19; abundance: NA; CDR3aa: CASRDRGIDEQYF; CDR3nt: TGTGCCAGTCGGGACAGGGGAATCGACGAGCAGTACTTC
d_gene: TRBD2; j_gene: TRBJ2-1; len: 16; v_gene: TRBV7-8; abundance: NA; CDR3aa: CASSVLGGTTYNEQFF; CDR3nt: TGTGCCAGCAGCGTCCTGGGGGGGACCACCTACAATGAGCAGTTCTTC
d_gene: NA; j_gene: TRBJ2-6; len: 15; v_gene: TRBV5-1; abundance: NA; CDR3aa: CASSLGGLGANVLTF; CDR3nt: TGCGCCAGCAGCTTGGGAGGTCTAGGGGCCAACGTCCTGACTTTC
d_gene: NA; j_gene: TRBJ2-6; len: 16; v_gene: TRBV5-6; abundance: few; CDR3aa: CASSLVDISGANVLTF; CDR3nt: TGTGCCAGCAGCTTGGTTGACATCTCTGGGGCCAACGTCCTGACTTTC
d_gene: TRBD1; j_gene: TRBJ1-2; len: 18; v_gene: TRBV9; abundance: NA; CDR3aa: CASTKEDRVVRQNYGYTF; CDR3nt: TGTGCCAGCACAAAAGAGGACAGGGTAGTACGGCAGAACTATGGCTACACCTTC
d_gene: NA; j_gene: TRBJ2-7; len: 12; v_gene: TRBV7-9; abundance: NA; CDR3aa: CASSLETTEQYF; CDR3nt: TGTGCCAGCAGCTTAGAGACTACCGAGCAGTACTTC
d_gene: NA; j_gene: TRBJ1-1; len: 8; v_gene: TRBV6-1; abundance: NA; CDR3aa: CASSEGPF; CDR3nt: TGTGCCAGCAGTGAGGGACCTTTT
d_gene: NA; j_gene: TRBJ1-5; len: 18; v_gene: TRBV28; abundance: NA; CDR3aa: CASSLSARRSSINQPQHF; CDR3nt: TGTGCCAGCAGTTTATCAGCGAGACGATCCTCAATTAATCAGCCCCAGCATTTT
d_gene: TRBD2; j_gene: TRBJ2-5; len: 16; v_gene: TRBV30; abundance: NA; CDR3aa: CAWSILTSGRVKTQYF; CDR3nt: TGTGCCTGGTCGATCTTGACTAGCGGGAGGGTAAAGACCCAGTACTTC
d_gene: NA; j_gene: TRBJ2-1; len: 14; v_gene: TRBV19; abundance: few; CDR3aa: CASSIDGGETEQFF; CDR3nt: TGTGCCAGTAGTATAGATGGCGGGGAGACTGAGCAGTTCTTC
d_gene: TRBD1; j_gene: TRBJ1-1; len: 13; v_gene: TRBV7-9; abundance: NA; CDR3aa: CASSSTTGGRAFF; CDR3nt: TGTGCCAGCAGCTCTACGACAGGGGGTAGAGCTTTCTTT
d_gene: TRBD2; j_gene: TRBJ2-1; len: 14; v_gene: TRBV10-3; abundance: NA; CDR3aa: CAAGGGSNYNEQFF; CDR3nt: TGTGCCGCGGGGGGCGGAAGTAACTACAATGAGCAGTTCTTC
d_gene: TRBD1; j_gene: TRBJ1-1; len: 14; v_gene: TRBV18; abundance: NA; CDR3aa: CASSGQGSGTEAFF; CDR3nt: TGTGCCAGCTCAGGACAGGGTTCGGGTACTGAAGCTTTCTTT
d_gene: NA; j_gene: TRBJ2-2; len: 18; v_gene: TRBV4-1; abundance: NA; CDR3aa: CASSQASRGSSTGGELFF; CDR3nt: TGCGCCAGCAGCCAAGCCTCCCGGGGGAGCTCCACTGGCGGGGAGCTGTTTTTT
d_gene: NA; j_gene: TRBJ2-5; len: 16; v_gene: TRBV11-2; abundance: few; CDR3aa: CASSLVRPAIQETQYF; CDR3nt: TGTGCCAGCAGCTTAGTGCGGCCAGCCATCCAAGAGACCCAGTACTTC
d_gene: TRBD2; j_gene: TRBJ2-1; len: 16; v_gene: TRBV15; abundance: NA; CDR3aa: CATSRDLGGRSGEQFF; CDR3nt: TGTGCCACCAGCAGAGATCTTGGCGGGAGGTCCGGTGAGCAGTTCTTC